The entry that follows covers one T cell receptor beta chain sequence. Its cognate antigen is unknown. A read error is likely here: a far larger clone is one base away. This record comes from a study of prognosis after radiotherapy for stage I lung cancer. Two rounds of multiplex PCR amplified TCR beta CDR3 from genomic DNA. The first round of PCR was done with primers that matched each TRBV and TRBJ gene. TCRdb re-analysed the multiplex PCR reads in MiXCR, keeping a single row per CDR3 protein. This table holds roughly 30,000 distinct CDR3 sequences, approximately 39% found once. Study-wide results and caveats: Compared with a median of around 9,700 beforehand, unique TCR clone counts dropped to around 7,100 after stereotactic body radiation therapy.

There are 15 residues in the CDR3. V lost 2 bases to trimming and J lost 3 bases; unmatched junction nucleotides: 4. The germline CDR1 and CDR2 sequences are MRHNA and SNTAGT. Sequences were derived from PBMCs, sampled before or after stereotactic body radiation therapy (not recorded which). The receptor's source is a donor over 45 with non-small cell lung cancer. This rearrangement joins TRBV6-4 to TRBJ2-7, with 10 nucleotides matching TRBD2. CDR3 loop: CASSDQREGFYEQYF. The CDR3 nucleotides are TGTGCCAGCAGTGACCAGCGGGAGGGTTTCTACGAGCAGTACTTC.